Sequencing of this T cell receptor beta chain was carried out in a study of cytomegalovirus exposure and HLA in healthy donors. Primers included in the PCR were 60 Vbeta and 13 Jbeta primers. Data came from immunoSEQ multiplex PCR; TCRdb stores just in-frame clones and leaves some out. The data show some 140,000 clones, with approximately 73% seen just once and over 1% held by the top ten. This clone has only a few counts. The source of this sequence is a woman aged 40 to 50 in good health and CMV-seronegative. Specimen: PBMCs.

The CDR3 spells CASSIESRTEAFF. CDR3 bases: TGTGCCAGTAGTATTGAGTCCCGGACTGAAGCTTTCTTT. The gene calls are TRBV19 and TRBJ1-1; no definite D call. Trimming took 3 bases from V and 5 from J, leaving 10 bases between them. This CDR3 spans 13 amino acids. Germline CDR1 LNHDA, CDR2 SQIVND (reference sequence).